The clone carrying this TCR beta chain was seen a handful of times. Its target is unknown. The record originates from a study of vaccination and CD4 T cells after COVID-19. Cultured CD4+ T cell DNA underwent sequencing with the Oncomine TCR Beta short-read assay. From the PCR reads, TCRdb called clonotypes with MiXCR, one entry per CDR3 protein. The sample comprises about 12,000 distinct CDR3 sequences, roughly three fifths of which are singletons, and roughly 28% rests with the top ten. General study points: The study found that a median around 86% of reactive clones in convalescent patients appeared only post-vaccination.

Treatment here: roughly 10-day PBMC culture with coronavirus spike peptide pools or control peptides (ViraFEST assay). The V gene's germline CDR1 is SGHNT and CDR2 YENEEA. The CDR3 sequence is 15 residues long. The trim removed 9 bases at V and 1 base at J, leaving 11 bases unmatched. The clonotype comes from a human donor who had recovered from COVID-19. The chain links TRBV11-3 to TRBJ1-1; TRBD1 matches at 7 bases. The specimen was CD4+ T cells from blood, cultured in vitro. CDR3 sequence: CASSPRQGANTEAFF. CDR3 coding DNA: TGTGCCAGTAGCCCAAGACAGGGAGCGAACACTGAAGCTTTCTTT.